The rows below give T cell receptor beta chains drawn from one sample of a study of human T cells and chemical hapten exposure. In TCRdb, the RACE reads were re-called with MiXCR into one record per CDR3 protein. The repertoire holds approximately 350,000 distinct CDR3 sequences, with 6% to 7% as singletons. This material consisted of whole blood, taken in connection with sensitization to the hapten diphenylcyclopropenone (DPC). These receptors were taken from a woman between 18 and 29 years old with alopecia areata. Some clones in this sample may be carry-over from other donors' samples. Each CDR3 is given with its conserved first and last residue. The D gene is left open where the match is weak. Some rows have no size entry. The others give once, few or many, or a class for an expanded clone.

clone_size	v_call	j_call	d_call	cdr3_aa	cdr3_nt
few	TRBV6-1	TRBJ2-7	-	CASSLGPTYEQYF	TGTGCCAGCTCCCTAGGGCCCACCTACGAGCAGTACTTC
few	TRBV20-1	TRBJ2-2	-	CSADSSRGAGELFF	TGCAGTGCTGACTCCTCTCGTGGGGCCGGGGAGCTGTTTTTT
many	TRBV20-1	TRBJ1-5	TRBD1	CSARDPTGSSNQPQHF	TGCAGTGCTAGAGATCCGACAGGGTCGAGCAATCAGCCCCAGCATTTT
few	TRBV3-1	TRBJ2-5	-	CASSLATTFQETQYF	TGTGCCAGCAGCCTCGCGACAACTTTTCAAGAGACCCAGTACTTC
-	TRBV18	TRBJ2-3	-	CASSPNPEDTQYF	TGTGCCAGCTCACCAAACCCCGAGGATACGCAGTATTTT
-	TRBV9	TRBJ1-4	-	CASSVESSSEKQFF	TGTGCCAGCAGCGTAGAATCCAGTAGTGAAAAACAGTTTTTT
many	TRBV12-3/TRBV12-4	TRBJ1-1	-	CASSLGVQGGEAFF	TGTGCCAGCAGTTTAGGAGTCCAGGGCGGTGAAGCTTTCTTT
-	TRBV3-1	TRBJ2-1	-	CASNGATYNEQFF	TGTGCCAGCAACGGGGCTACCTACAATGAGCAGTTCTTC
many	TRBV6-6	TRBJ2-5	TRBD1	CASSSGTGGTETQYF	TGTGCCAGCAGTTCCGGGACAGGGGGTACGGAGACCCAGTACTTC
many	TRBV5-1	TRBJ1-3	-	CASSLDGNTIYF	TGCGCCAGCAGCTTGGATGGAAACACCATATATTTT
few	TRBV4-1	TRBJ2-3	TRBD2	CASSQEGLAERDTQYF	TGCGCCAGCAGCCAAGAGGGACTAGCGGAAAGAGATACGCAGTATTTT
few	TRBV19	TRBJ2-1	-	CASSIVGGLVNEQFF	TGTGCCAGTAGTATTGTTGGCGGGTTGGTCAATGAGCAGTTCTTC
few	TRBV7-2	TRBJ1-5	TRBD1	CASSFGQGREPQHF	TGTGCCAGCAGCTTTGGACAGGGAAGGGAGCCCCAGCATTTT
-	TRBV3-1	TRBJ2-7	-	CASSQDGAHEQYF	TGTGCCAGCAGCCAAGACGGTGCCCACGAGCAGTACTTC
many	TRBV6-2/TRBV6-3	TRBJ1-1	-	CASTRETGTHTEAFF	TGTGCCAGCACCCGAGAAACCGGGACTCACACTGAAGCTTTCTTT
many	TRBV29-1	TRBJ1-2	-	CSAASGSYGYTF	TGCAGCGCTGCCAGTGGAAGCTATGGCTACACCTTC
few	TRBV7-8	TRBJ1-5	-	CASSFDTVGQPQHF	TGTGCCAGCAGCTTTGACACCGTGGGTCAGCCCCAGCATTTT
-	TRBV6-4	TRBJ2-4	TRBD2	CASSYSGGYRLAKNIQYF	TGTGCCAGCAGCTATAGCGGGGGCTACCGTTTAGCCAAAAACATTCAGTACTTC
-	TRBV28	TRBJ1-5	TRBD1	CASLGQGRDQPQHF	TGTGCCAGCCTAGGACAGGGACGAGATCAGCCCCAGCATTTT
many	TRBV12-3/TRBV12-4	TRBJ1-1	-	CALQKANTEAFF	TGTGCCCTCCAGAAGGCGAACACTGAAGCTTTCTTT
many	TRBV6-2/TRBV6-3	TRBJ1-3	-	CASSYVFPNSGNTIYF	TGTGCCAGCAGTTACGTATTCCCCAACTCTGGAAACACCATATATTTT
many	TRBV6-5	TRBJ1-2	-	CASSITLGGGYTF	TGTGCCAGCAGTATCACCCTTGGGGGGGGCTACACCTTC
many	TRBV7-2	TRBJ2-5	-	CASSPTPGETQYF	TGTGCCAGCAGCCCGACCCCAGGAGAGACCCAGTACTTC
few	TRBV12-3/TRBV12-4	TRBJ2-7	TRBD2	CASSFLWGGTDKYEQYF	TGTGCCAGCAGTTTTCTCTGGGGGGGGACGGACAAATACGAGCAGTACTTC
many	TRBV6-2/TRBV6-3	TRBJ2-5	-	CASSSTPQETQYF	TGTGCCAGCAGTTCGACGCCACAAGAGACCCAGTACTTC
-	TRBV20-1	TRBJ1-1	-	CSASGGHLNTEAFF	TGCAGTGCTAGTGGGGGACACTTGAACACTGAAGCTTTCTTT
-	TRBV29-1	TRBJ2-3	-	CSVDGASTDTQYF	TGCAGCGTTGACGGGGCGAGCACAGATACGCAGTATTTT
many	TRBV20-1	TRBJ1-1	-	CSARVRGSGTEAFF	TGCAGTGCTAGAGTCCGGGGGAGCGGCACTGAAGCTTTCTTT
-	TRBV29-1	TRBJ2-1	TRBD1	CSAKGQGRDNEQFF	TGCAGCGCGAAAGGACAGGGTAGAGACAATGAGCAGTTCTTC
-	TRBV6-1	TRBJ2-3	TRBD1	CASSERGGAGTDTQYF	TGTGCCAGCAGTGAACGAGGGGGCGCAGGAACAGATACGCAGTATTTT
few	TRBV5-1	TRBJ1-2	-	CASSTGLAYGYTF	TGCGCCAGCAGCACAGGGCTAGCCTATGGCTACACCTTC
many	TRBV6-2/TRBV6-3	TRBJ2-4	-	CASSDQNIQYF	TGTGCCAGCAGTGACCAAAACATTCAGTACTTC
few	TRBV29-1	TRBJ1-1	-	CSVNRGLLNTEAFF	TGCAGCGTCAACCGAGGGCTCCTGAACACTGAAGCTTTCTTT
many	TRBV6-2/TRBV6-3	TRBJ2-7	TRBD2	CASSYGGRVPREQYF	TGTGCCAGCAGTTACGGCGGGAGAGTCCCGCGCGAGCAGTACTTC
many	TRBV12-5	TRBJ2-6	TRBD2	CASAIILAGSPSGANVLTF	TGTGCTAGTGCCATCATACTAGCGGGGTCTCCCTCTGGGGCCAACGTCCTGACTTTC
-	TRBV6-2/TRBV6-3	TRBJ1-1	-	CASSYVQGRTEAFF	TGTGCCAGCAGTTACGTCCAGGGGAGGACTGAAGCTTTCTTT
-	TRBV12-3/TRBV12-4	TRBJ2-7	-	CASSYDGLWEQYF	TGTGCCAGCAGTTACGACGGACTCTGGGAGCAGTACTTC
-	TRBV12-3/TRBV12-4	TRBJ1-1	-	CAGTPYRSHEAFF	TGTGCCGGCACTCCGTACAGGAGTCATGAAGCTTTCTTT
many	TRBV11-2	TRBJ2-3	-	CASSLESVWAVDTDTQYF	TGTGCCAGCAGCTTAGAATCGGTATGGGCAGTCGACACAGATACGCAGTATTTT
-	TRBV6-2/TRBV6-3	TRBJ2-4	-	CASSLMGPFNIQYF	TGTGCCAGCAGTTTAATGGGCCCTTTTAACATTCAGTACTTC
many	TRBV12-3/TRBV12-4	TRBJ1-1	-	CASSLASGNTEAFF	TGTGCCAGCAGTTTAGCTTCAGGGAACACTGAAGCTTTCTTT
many	TRBV18	TRBJ1-5	-	CASSPRGDVQPQHF	TGTGCCAGCTCACCACGAGGGGACGTTCAACCCCAGCATTTT
few	TRBV3-1	TRBJ2-1	-	CASSPDRNEQFF	TGTGCCAGCAGCCCCGACCGTAATGAGCAGTTCTTC
-	TRBV7-9	TRBJ2-3	-	CASSLDIADTQYF	TGTGCCAGCAGCTTAGATATCGCAGATACGCAGTATTTT
few	TRBV5-4	TRBJ2-1	-	CASSLAGGVYNEQFF	TGTGCCAGCAGCTTGGCGGGGGGCGTATACAATGAGCAGTTCTTC
few	TRBV18	TRBJ2-3	-	CASSPDRDTDTQYF	TGTGCCAGCTCACCGGACAGAGACACAGATACGCAGTATTTT
few	TRBV11-1	TRBJ1-1	-	CASSQSGRGEKAFF	TGTGCCAGCAGCCAGTCAGGACGCGGGGAGAAAGCTTTCTTT
few	TRBV24-1	TRBJ2-2	-	CATSGLNTGELFF	TGTGCCACTTCAGGGTTGAACACCGGGGAGCTGTTTTTT
-	TRBV6-5	TRBJ2-7	-	CASSYAPGMDEQYF	TGTGCCAGCAGTTACGCCCCGGGGATGGACGAGCAGTACTTC
few	TRBV4-2	TRBJ2-7	-	CASSQEAVRYEQYF	TGTGCCAGCAGCCAAGAAGCGGTCCGCTACGAGCAGTACTTC
few	TRBV28	TRBJ2-7	TRBD2	CASSFASGAGYEQYF	TGTGCCAGCAGTTTCGCTAGCGGGGCGGGCTACGAGCAGTACTTC